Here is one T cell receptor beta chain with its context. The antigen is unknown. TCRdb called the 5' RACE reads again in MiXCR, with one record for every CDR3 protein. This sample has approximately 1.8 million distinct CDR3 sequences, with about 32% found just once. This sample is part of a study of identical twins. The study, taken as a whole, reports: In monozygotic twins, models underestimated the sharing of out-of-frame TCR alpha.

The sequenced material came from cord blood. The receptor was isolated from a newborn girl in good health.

CDR3 sequence: CATSPAGAGETQYF. In DNA form, the CDR3 reads TGTGCCACCAGTCCAGCGGGAGCAGGAGAGACCCAGTACTTC. The chain combines TRBV24-1 with TRBJ2-5; 8 nucleotides line up with TRBD2. CDR3 length equals 14 residues. The germline gives CDR1 KGHDR, CDR2 SFDVKD. V trimming: 6 bases; J trimming: 4 bases; junction bases outside the gene matches: 6.